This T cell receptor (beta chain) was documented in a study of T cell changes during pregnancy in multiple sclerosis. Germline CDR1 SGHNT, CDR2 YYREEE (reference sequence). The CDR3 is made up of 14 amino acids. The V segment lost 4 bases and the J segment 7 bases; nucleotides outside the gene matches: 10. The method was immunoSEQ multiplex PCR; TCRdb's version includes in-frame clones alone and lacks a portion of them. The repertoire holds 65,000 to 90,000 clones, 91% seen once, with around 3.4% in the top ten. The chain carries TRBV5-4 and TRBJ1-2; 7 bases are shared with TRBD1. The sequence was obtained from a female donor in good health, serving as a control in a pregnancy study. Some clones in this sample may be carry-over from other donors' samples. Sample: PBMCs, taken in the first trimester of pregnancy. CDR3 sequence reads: CASSPRTGLRGYTF. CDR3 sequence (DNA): TGTGCCAGCAGCCCTCGGACAGGACTCCGTGGCTACACCTTC.